This T cell receptor beta chain stems from a study of T cell repertoires in cytomegalovirus infection. Regarding this clonotype: Its antigen remains unknown.

V was clipped by 9 bases and J by 6 bases, with 9 bases between them. The CDR3 spans 11 residues. The V gene's germline CDR1 is MGHDK and CDR2 SYGVNS. TCRdb reanalysed the reads using MiXCR and keeps one entry per CDR3 protein. The data hold 350,000 to 400,000 distinct CDR3 sequences, with about 34% observed a single time. The V call is TRBV25-1, the J call TRBJ2-1; no definite D call. The specimen was cultured PBMCs, collected from culture after CMV antigen stimulation. This sequence was found in a human donor in good health (CMV status not recorded). Some clones in this sample may be carry-over from other donors' samples. The CDR3: CASCRINEQFF. DNA of the CDR3: TGTGCCAGTTGCCGGATCAATGAGCAGTTCTTC.